The 3 T cell receptor beta chains below were found in one sample sequenced in a study of T cell clonotyping in hematopoietic cell transplantation. The protocol was immunoSEQ multiplex PCR, while the TCRdb copy is restricted to in-frame clones and leaves out a portion. The sample comprises 55,000 to 70,000 clones, 94% of which are singletons, and more than 1.5% rests with the top ten. Material for sequencing was peripheral blood mononuclear cells. Every receptor here comes from a man aged 50 to 60 in good health. Some clones in this sample may be carry-over from other donors' samples.

The V call is TRBV4-2, the J call TRBJ2-3; unclear D gene. This CDR3 is 18 amino acids long. Germline values: CDR1 LGHNA, CDR2 YNFKEQ. V lost 0 bases and J lost 2, with 18 bases in between. The CDR3: CASSQDFSPLLNTDTQYF. DNA for the CDR3: TGTGCCAGCAGCCAAGATTTTTCCCCCTTACTGAACACAGATACGCAGTATTTT.

The J gene is TRBJ2-3, the V gene TRBV12-1; the table's D call, TRBD2, has no DNA check behind it. TRBV12-1 is classified as a pseudogene. This CDR3 spans 14 amino acids. This CDR3 reads CASRYTGDTDTQYF. The CDR3 DNA reads TGTGCCAGCAGGTATACGGGGGACACAGATACGCAGTATTTT.

This clone showed up just once. CDR3 sequence: CASSIEPREREVANTQYF. CDR3 nucleotide sequence: TGTGCCAGTAGTATAGAACCTCGGGAGAGGGAGGTAGCCAATACGCAGTATTTT. The chain combines TRBV19 with TRBJ2-3; tentative D call: TRBD2 (6 bases). The CDR3 is 18 amino acids. The germline V and J ends were trimmed by 0 bases and 7 bases, with 23 bases remaining between them. Germline values: CDR1 LNHDA, CDR2 SQIVND (reference sequence).